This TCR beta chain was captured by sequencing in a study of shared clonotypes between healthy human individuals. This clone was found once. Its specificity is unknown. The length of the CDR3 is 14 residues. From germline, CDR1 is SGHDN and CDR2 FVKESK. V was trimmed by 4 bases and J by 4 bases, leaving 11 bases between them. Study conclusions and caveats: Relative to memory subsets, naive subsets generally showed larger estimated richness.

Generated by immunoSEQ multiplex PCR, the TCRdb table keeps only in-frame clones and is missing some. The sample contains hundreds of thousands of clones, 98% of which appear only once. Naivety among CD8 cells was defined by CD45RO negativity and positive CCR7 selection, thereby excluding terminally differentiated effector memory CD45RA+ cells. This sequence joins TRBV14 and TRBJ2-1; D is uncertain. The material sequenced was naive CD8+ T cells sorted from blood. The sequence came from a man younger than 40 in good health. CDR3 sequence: CASSLAANYNEQFF. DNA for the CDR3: TGTGCCAGCAGCCTTGCGGCCAATTACAATGAGCAGTTCTTC.